This T cell receptor beta chain was recorded in a study of T cells in women clearing cervical HPV infection. The junction had 9 bases not matched to a gene; V was cut back by 7 bases and J by 4 bases. There are 15 residues in the CDR3. Germline lookup yields CDR1 SGHRS and CDR2 YFSETQ. As to this clone: Coverage ceases 3 residues before the CDR3 finishes, and the germline J gene fills in the end.

Generated by immunoSEQ multiplex PCR, the TCRdb table keeps only in-frame clones and is missing some. Its listing shows more than 40,000 clones. The V and J genes are TRBV5-1 and TRBJ2-1; TRBD2 agrees at 9 bases. Specimen: blood buffy coat. The receptor's source is a woman aged 18 to 75 with a cervical HPV16 infection that either progressed to CIN3+ or cleared (not recorded which). The CDR3 reads CASGRSGGQYNEQFF. The CDR3 DNA, read in part, is TGCGCCAGCGGACGTAGCGGGGGCCAGTACAATGAG. The entire variable domain, with the rest obtained from reference TRBV5-1 and TRBJ2-1, is as follows: KAGVTQTPRYLIKTRGQQVTLSCSPISGHRSVSWYQQTPGQGLQFLFEYFSETQRNKGNFPGRFSGRQFSNSRSEMNVSTLELGDSALYLCASGRSGGQYNEQFFGPGTRLTVL.